The present T cell receptor (beta chain) was sequenced within a study of CD4 T cell repertoires in COVID-19. At the level of the study: CFSE-low cells expanded roughly 11 days with IL-2, then restimulated with other coronavirus spikes. Findings and caveats of the study: In SARS-CoV and/or HKU1 spike cultures, between roughly 7 and 27% of SARS-CoV-2 clonotypes reappeared.

Remarks on this clone: Its antigen is currently unknown.

The germline CDR1 and CDR2 sequences are LGHDT and YNNKEL (reference sequence). This CDR3 has 16 amino acids. Trimming at V came to 1 base and at J to 4 bases, leaving 5 bases not matched to a gene. Sequencing was performed with immunoSEQ multiplex PCR; in TCRdb, only in-frame clones are kept and a portion is missing. The sample lists about 75,000 clones, 80% to 90% occurring once. Material: CD4+ T cells from peripheral blood, obtained after recovery from COVID-19. This clonotype was obtained from a human donor who had COVID-19. The chain uses TRBV3-1 (or the pseudogene TRBV3-2) and TRBJ1-3; TRBD1 matches 9 bases. The CDR3 spells CASSQAGTGSGNTIYF. The CDR3 nucleotides read TGTGCCAGCAGCCAAGCGGGGACAGGGAGCGGAAACACCATATATTTT.